These T cell receptor beta chains were read from a single sample in a study of radiotherapy plus CTLA-4 blockade in lung cancer. Assay used: immunoSEQ multiplex PCR; TCRdb lists only in-frame clones, some missing. The sample records over 15,000 clones, about 82% being singletons. This specimen consisted of peripheral blood, obtained from a patient treated with radiotherapy plus ipilimumab. Receptors were obtained from a human donor with non-small cell lung cancer whose response to radiotherapy plus ipilimumab could not be evaluated. Each CDR3 is given with its conserved first and last residue. Fields, in order: J gene, V gene, CDR3 length, CDR3 protein.

TRBJ1-1 TRBV25-1 13 CASSEYGGQRAFF
TRBJ2-7 TRBV10-3 16 CAISKQSGTTTYEQYF
TRBJ1-4 TRBV9 16 CASSVAHGRDNEKLFF
TRBJ1-5 TRBV19 15 CASSPRDRDSQPQHF
TRBJ1-2 TRBV4-1 17 CASSQGNSARDVYGYTF
TRBJ2-3 TRBV7-2 15 CAVPMGGGSVDTQYF
TRBJ2-7 TRBV5-5 17 CASSLLGGGRREYEQYF
TRBJ2-1 TRBV4-1 19 CASSHLGTSGRLDWREQFF
- TRBV7-2 13 CASSFASLYEQYF
TRBJ1-1 TRBV28 15 CASRQGRPRNTEAFF
TRBJ1-2 TRBV7-2 14 CASSFTTGSYGYTF
TRBJ1-2 TRBV6-5 14 CASRGTGVIYGYTF
TRBJ1-4 TRBV29-1 14 CSALGGMANEKLFF
TRBJ1-4 TRBV29-1 15 CSVRAGAEFSEKLFF
TRBJ1-3 TRBV4-3 18 CASSQGFLSGQEKNTIYF
TRBJ2-2 TRBV4-2 15 CASSQDSSSPRELFF
TRBJ2-7 TRBV6-5 15 CASSYLGTGTYEQYF
TRBJ1-5 TRBV28 17 CASGTAQGRNSNQPQHF
TRBJ2-3 TRBV5-1 16 CASSAGLARAADTQYF
TRBJ2-1 TRBV7-2 13 CASSSRSYNEQFF
TRBJ1-1 TRBV5-6 13 CASRYTGTTEAFF
TRBJ2-7 TRBV29-1 12 CSVRALQREQYF
TRBJ1-3 TRBV11-2 15 CASSLTGAAGNTIYF
TRBJ2-7 TRBV5-6 11 CASSLLGVQYF
TRBJ2-2 TRBV19 14 CASSSTSGTGELFF
TRBJ2-1 TRBV28 10 CASGLNEQFF
TRBJ1-2 TRBV5-1 14 CASSLYTGGYGYTF
TRBJ1-2 TRBV4-1 14 CASSPSGTAYGYTF
TRBJ2-7 TRBV11-2 12 CASSPRGYEQYF
TRBJ1-3 TRBV2 16 CASSAQGRFYGNTIYF
TRBJ1-1 TRBV10-1 14 CASSRQGLNTEAFF
TRBJ1-2 TRBV7-2 13 CASSPGASGGYTF
TRBJ1-4 TRBV7-9 14 CASSSRTGEEKLFF
TRBJ2-1 TRBV19 15 CASSTLGKTYNEQFF
TRBJ2-3 TRBV11-2 15 CASSFSAGGTDTQYF
TRBJ2-3 TRBV6-1 14 CASSRTGASDTQYF
TRBJ1-3 TRBV5-1 15 CASSLGQAGGNTIYF
TRBJ2-1 TRBV27 11 CASEGRDEQFF
TRBJ1-2 TRBV28 15 CASGTGGIRGYGYTF
TRBJ2-1 TRBV11-2 17 CASSRRTGTVGYNEQFF
TRBJ1-2 TRBV11-2 13 CASSLAGARGYTF
TRBJ2-5 TRBV19 14 CASAAGAGVETQYF
TRBJ1-1 TRBV29-1 14 CSVVHGRGHTEAFF
TRBJ1-5 TRBV5-4 14 CASSQRGSNQPQHF
TRBJ1-4 TRBV4-2 16 CASSPTGGTTNEKLFF
TRBJ2-1 TRBV7-3 14 CASSLGGGRDEQFF
TRBJ1-5 TRBV28 14 CASSSAGGNQPQHF
TRBJ1-1 TRBV7-2 15 CASSLTDRLATEAFF
TRBJ2-3 TRBV19 14 CASTYRSHTDTQYF
TRBJ2-7 TRBV9 15 CASSVAPSPSTEQYF
TRBJ1-6 TRBV6-5 14 CASRWGHDNSPLHF
TRBJ2-3 TRBV5-6 16 CASSRPGLGRTDTQYF
TRBJ1-4 TRBV7-9 11 CASSLGGDLFF
TRBJ2-7 TRBV6-5 15 CASSYYSGNRRSQYF
TRBJ1-5 TRBV7-9 16 CASSSSGSHSNQPQHF
TRBJ2-3 TRBV2 15 CASSGDILGTDTQYF
TRBJ1-5 TRBV28 14 CASSSAGASQPQHF
TRBJ2-1 TRBV7-2 14 CASSLFRTRNEQFF
TRBJ1-1 TRBV7-2 13 CASSLGGLTEAFF
TRBJ1-5 TRBV28 16 CASSDREAYSNQPQHF